This T cell receptor (beta chain) was identified in a study of shared clonotypes between healthy human individuals. Study overall: The study used three CD4 naive, three CD4 memory, two CD8 naive and one CD8 memory plate per donor.

The CDR3 totals 12 residues. Germline V gene lookup returns CDR1 SGHDT and CDR2 YYEEEE. Trimming removed 2 bases from V and 3 bases from J, with 6 bases in between. Overall study findings and caveats: Having only a few donors restricted how much genetic and exposure-history diversity was captured.

The DNA input per sorted-subset replicate PCR was roughly 180 ng, corresponding to around 30,000 T cell genomes. The assay was immunoSEQ multiplex PCR, and TCRdb's table has in-frame clones only and misses some. This sample has 900,000 to 1,200,000 clones, with roughly 74% found just once. Concerning this clone: Its antigen is unknown.

V gene TRBV5-6 combines with J gene TRBJ2-7; no reliable D call. The sequencing input was memory CD4+ T cells from PBMCs. Subset of the sample: CD45RA-negative fraction. This receptor was identified in a man aged 18 to 35 in good health. Some clones in this sample may be carry-over from other donors' samples. The CDR3 spells CASSFYGYEQYF. The CDR3 bases are TGTGCCAGCAGCTTCTACGGCTACGAGCAGTACTTC.